Listed here are 6 T cell receptor beta chains from one sample, sequenced in a study of regulatory T cells in long-lasting Graves disease. Noted time point: newly diagnosed GD, antithyroid drugs for less than 3 months. PBMC RNA served as the TCR library source. Building the TCR beta libraries relied on iRepertoire HTBI primers, and CDR3 regions underwent Arm-PCR. MiXCR, run by TCRdb on the multiplex PCR reads, gives a single entry per CDR3 protein. The sample has a few hundred thousand distinct CDR3 sequences, 14% seen once. These data also featured in a second study, about T cells in Graves' hyperthyroidism and ophthalmopathy.

This material consisted of peripheral blood mononuclear cells (PBMCs), taken at new diagnosis, from a patient treated with antithyroid drugs. All receptors come from a woman aged 50 to 65 with Graves disease.

This chain links TRBV6-1 with TRBJ2-7; the match to TRBD1 covers 10 bases. With V trimmed by 6 bases and J by 7 bases, 9 bases remained unmatched. CDR1 and CDR2 (germline): MNHNS, SASEGT. The length of the CDR3 is 14 residues. The CDR3 nucleotides read TGTGCCAGCAGCCATGACAGGGGGCCTGTAGAGCAGTACTTC. Translating gives CASSHDRGPVEQYF.

The rearrangement links TRBV9 to TRBJ2-7; 14 bases line up with TRBD2. The germline V gene encodes CDR1 SGDLS and CDR2 YYNGEE. The CDR3 runs 16 residues. V dropped 3 bases and J dropped 3; count of bases not matched to a gene: 5. The CDR3: CASSAAGLAGGYEQYF. The CDR3 bases are TGTGCCAGCAGCGCGGCCGGACTAGCGGGGGGCTACGAGCAGTACTTC.

This clonotype was detected many times. The chain joins TRBV2 to TRBJ1-1; D uncertain. The CDR3 contains 14 residues. Trimming pared 1 base from V and 4 bases from J, leaving 10 bases between. The germline gives CDR1 SNHLY, CDR2 FYNNEI. The CDR3 sequence: CASSEEVSSTEAFF. CDR3 DNA sequence: TGTGCCAGCAGTGAAGAGGTTTCGAGCACTGAAGCTTTCTTT. The full variable domain, its missing parts supplied by reference TRBV2 and TRBJ1-1, is EPEVTQTPSHQVTQMGQEVILRCVPISNHLYFYWYRQILGQKVEFLVSFYNNEISEKSEIFDDQFSVERPDGSNFTLKIRSTKLEDSAMYFCASSEEVSSTEAFFGQGTRLTVV.

Notes on this clonotype: This could be a read error, since a much larger clone is one nucleotide away. The rearrangement links TRBV2 to TRBJ2-5; D call uncertain. In germline, CDR1 is SNHLY, CDR2 FYNNEI. The CDR3 extends over 11 amino acids. The CDR3 region is CASTVTEAQYF. The DNA for the CDR3 is TGTGCCAGCACCGTCACAGAGGCCCAGTACTTC.

Concerning this clonotype itself: A read error may explain this, as a much larger clone is one base away. A read error is likely, as this CDR3 ends without the conserved phenylalanine or tryptophan. The genes are TRBV7-9 and TRBJ2-1, with 10 bases identical to TRBD2. The CDR3 is 18 amino acids. Trimming at V came to 3 bases and at J to 4 bases, leaving 12 bases not matched to a gene. CDR1 is SEHNR and CDR2 is FQNEAQ in the germline V gene (reference sequence). The CDR3 region has the DNA TGTGCCAGCAGCTTTCTTCTAGCGGGAGTCTGGGGTTACAATGAGCAGTTCCTC. Residues: CASSFLLAGVWGYNEQFL.

This clonotype was observed many times. The chain uses TRBV27 and TRBJ1-1, with D maybe TRBD1 (6 bases). This CDR3 spans 15 amino acids. CDR1 is MNHEY and CDR2 is SMNVEV in the germline V gene (reference sequence). V lost 3 bases and J 1 base, leaving 12 bases between the germline ends. CDR3 protein: CASSFSTGRNTEAFF. The CDR3 DNA reads TGTGCCAGCAGTTTTAGTACAGGGCGGAACACTGAAGCTTTCTTT.